Below, 30 T cell receptor beta chains from the same sample are listed, as sequenced in a study of T cell repertoires in cytomegalovirus infection. Antigen specificity for these receptors is unknown. TCRdb re-analysed the reads in MiXCR, keeping a single row per CDR3 protein. Here the sample spans 650,000 to 900,000 distinct CDR3 sequences, 30% to 35% being singletons. This specimen was cultured CD8+ T cells from PBMCs, taken from culture after CMV antigen stimulation. These receptors all stem from a human donor in good health (CMV status not recorded). Some clones in this sample may be carry-over from other donors' samples.

The chain is built from TRBV6-5 and TRBJ2-1; 11 bases map to TRBD2. CDR1 and CDR2 (germline): MNHEY, SVGAGI. The CDR3 consists of 23 residues. V was clipped by 10 bases and J by 0 bases; unmatched bases: 29. CDR3 bases: TGTGCCACCACACACTTACTAGCGGGGGTCCAAATAGGGGGTGGCAGCTCCTACAATGAGCAGTTCTTC. Amino acids: CATTHLLAGVQIGGGSSYNEQFF.

The V gene is TRBV7-9, the J gene TRBJ2-7; the D is unclear. The CDR3 runs 15 residues. Trimming pared 1 base from V and 0 bases from J, leaving 10 bases between. Germline V lookup: CDR1 SEHNR, CDR2 FQNEAQ (reference sequence). For the CDR3, the DNA is TGTGCCAGCAGCTTAGACAAATTTTCCTCCTACGAGCAGTACTTC. It translates to CASSLDKFSSYEQYF. Full variable domain (rest looked up from reference TRBV7-9 and TRBJ2-7): DTGVSQNPRHKITKRGQNVTFRCDPISEHNRLYWYRQTLGQGPEFLTYFQNEAQLEKSRLLSDRFSAERPKGSFSTLEIQRTEQGDSAMYLCASSLDKFSSYEQYFGPGTRLTVT.

This clonotype has just a few counts. J is TRBJ2-3 and V is TRBV5-6; 9 nucleotides line up with TRBD1. Germline assignment: CDR1 SGHDT and CDR2 YYEEEE. This CDR3 is built from 15 residues. J lost 0 bases, V lost 5 bases, and 4 bases had no gene match. CDR3 in amino acids: CASSKGQGSTDTQYF. As DNA, the CDR3 is TGTGCCAGCAGTAAGGGACAGGGTAGCACAGATACGCAGTATTTT. Supplemented by reference TRBV5-6 and TRBJ2-3, the full variable domain reads DAGVTQSPTHLIKTRGQQVTLRCSPKSGHDTVSWYQQALGQGPQFIFQYYEEEERQRGNFPDRFSGHQFPNYSSELNVNALLLGDSALYLCASSKGQGSTDTQYFGPGTRLTVL.

In this sample, this clonotype turned up a few times. Here the CDR3 DNA reads TGTGCCATCAGTGAGACAGGGGGTACCCACACTGAAGCTTTCTTT. It is translated as CAISETGGTHTEAFF. The chain has TRBV10-3 and TRBJ1-1; 8 bases map to TRBD1. After removal of 2 bases from V and 3 bases from J, the junction contained 5 bases not matched to a gene. This CDR3 has 15 residues. Germline CDR1 is ENHRY and CDR2 is SYGVKD.

This clonotype was picked up a small number of times. Germline is not matched at one junction end, which may reflect a read error. The V and J genes are TRBV7-9 and TRBJ2-1; 16 positions match TRBD2. This CDR3 contains 14 residues. Germline assignment: CDR1 SEHNR and CDR2 FQNEAQ (reference sequence). The DNA of the CDR3 is TGTGCCAGCAGCGGGACTAGCGGGGGGGGAGGCTCGCTCTTC. This codes for CASSGTSGGGGSLF.

The chain recombines TRBV6-6 with TRBJ2-3, with D uncertain. V was shortened by 4 bases and J by 2 bases, with 10 bases between the two germline ends. Germline V gene data show CDR1 as MNHNY and CDR2 as SVGAGI (reference sequence). The CDR3 length is 14 residues. The CDR3 nucleotides are TGTGCCAGCAGTTCTCAACGATCCACAGATACGCAGTATTTT. This sequence encodes CASSSQRSTDTQYF.

This clonotype has a handful of counts. The chain combines TRBV27 with TRBJ2-7, with D possibly TRBD2 on 5 matching bases. Germline assignment: CDR1 MNHEY and CDR2 SMNVEV (reference sequence). The CDR3 length is 17 residues. V lost 4 bases and J lost 2, with 21 bases in between. CDR3 in amino acids: CASSSTAVRPEAYEQYF. The CDR3 DNA is TGTGCCAGCAGTTCGACCGCCGTGAGGCCGGAGGCCTACGAGCAGTACTTC.

About this clonotype itself: This clone may be a read error of a much larger clone one base away. The chain recombines TRBV7-2 with TRBJ2-1, with D maybe TRBD1 (6 bases). CDR1 is SGHTA and CDR2 is FQGNSA in the germline V gene. This CDR3 has 15 amino acids. The CDR3 sequence: CVSTTGWGPGDEQFF. Written as DNA, the CDR3 is TGTGTCAGCACCACAGGGTGGGGGCCCGGGGATGAGCAGTTCTTC.

Ten or more counts support this clonotype. The chain has TRBV4-1 and TRBJ1-1, with D possibly matching TRBD1 (5 bases). Germline V gene lookup returns CDR1 MGHRA and CDR2 YSYEKL. Trimming removed 1 base at V and 8 bases at J, with 5 bases between. This CDR3 region has 11 residues. CDR3 amino acids: CASSQGGEAFF. The CDR3 region has the DNA TGCGCCAGCAGCCAAGGGGGGGAAGCTTTCTTT.

Details on this clonotype: A much more abundant neighbour one base away suggests this may be a read error. This chain joins TRBV7-2 and TRBJ2-3, with 15 bases fitting TRBD2. This CDR3 has 17 amino acids. Germline values: CDR1 SGHTA, CDR2 FQGNSA. The DNA of the CDR3 is TGTGTCAGCAGCTTAGGACTAGCGGGGGGGCTTACAGATACGCAGTATTTT. Protein product: CVSSLGLAGGLTDTQYF.

The chain employs TRBV6-1 and TRBJ1-2; D is unclear. The V end was cut by 6 bases, the J end by 3 bases, with 11 bases between. Germline CDR1 MNHNS, CDR2 SASEGT. The CDR3 is made up of 13 amino acids. The CDR3 reads CASRRPDDYGYTF. The CDR3 DNA reads as TGTGCCAGCAGACGGCCGGACGACTATGGCTACACCTTC.

Regarding this clonotype: This may come from a read error, since a much larger clone is one base off. The chain couples TRBV7-8 to TRBJ2-5; D is ambiguous. CDR1 and CDR2 from the germline V gene are SGHVS and FQNEAQ. The CDR3 spans 12 residues. The germline V and J ends were trimmed by 1 base and 2 bases, with 2 bases remaining between them. CDR3 DNA: TGTGCCAGCAGCTTAGAGCAAGAGACCCAGTACTTC. It codes for CASSLEQETQYF.

This sequence joins TRBV20-1 and TRBJ2-1; 9 bases agree with TRBD1. Germline loops: CDR1 DFQATT, CDR2 SNEGSKA (reference sequence). This CDR3 has 17 amino acids. Trimming cost V 6 bases and J 5 bases; bases outside gene matches: 17. The CDR3 loop reads CSARTGDGVTRNNEQFF. The CDR3 bases are TGCAGTGCCCGGACAGGGGATGGGGTAACGCGCAACAATGAGCAGTTCTTC.

This clonotype appeared a few times. Here the CDR3 reads CASTTGFNEQFF. DNA of the CDR3: TGTGCCAGCACCACAGGGTTCAATGAGCAGTTCTTC. The chain couples TRBV27 to TRBJ2-1; the D gene is possibly TRBD1 (6 bases). Trimming took off 7 bases at V and 6 bases at J, with 10 bases between the two ends. The CDR3 has 12 amino acids. Germline V gives CDR1 MNHEY, CDR2 SMNVEV (reference sequence).

This clonotype was recorded at least ten times. The chain is built from TRBV7-6 and TRBJ1-2, with D maybe TRBD1 (5 bases). CDR1 is SGHVS, CDR2 FNYEAQ, per germline. V was pared by 5 bases and J by 0 bases, with 16 bases between. The CDR3 is 16 residues long. The CDR3 DNA reads as TGTGCCAGCAGCCCCCGGGGGGGGTTAGCTAACTATGGCTACACCTTC. It encodes CASSPRGGLANYGYTF.

V is TRBV9 and J is TRBJ1-2, with TRBD1 as a possible D gene (5 bases). This CDR3 region has 16 residues. Trimming removed 0 bases from V and 3 bases from J, with 15 bases in between. Germline CDR1 is SGDLS and CDR2 is YYNGEE. CDR3: CASSVGSGAIDYGYTF. CDR3 bases: TGTGCCAGCAGCGTAGGTTCCGGGGCGATAGACTATGGCTACACCTTC.

This clonotype was observed a handful of times. This chain connects TRBV6-5 to TRBJ2-3; tentatively, D is TRBD2 (5 bases). Trimming removed 6 bases from V and 2 bases from J, with 15 bases in between. CDR1 and CDR2 (germline): MNHEY, SVGAGI. The CDR3 loop spans 15 amino acids. CDR3 amino acids: CASSSSPGITDTQYF. The DNA for the CDR3 is TGTGCCAGCAGCAGCAGTCCGGGGATCACAGATACGCAGTATTTT.

The chain employs TRBV27 and TRBJ2-3, with TRBD2 identical over 8 bases. J was trimmed by 2 bases and V by 0 bases; bases with no gene match: 7. CDR1 and CDR2 from the germline V gene are MNHEY and SMNVEV (reference sequence). The CDR3 contains 17 residues. The CDR3: CASSLSVWRGATDTQYF. In nucleotides, the CDR3 is TGTGCCAGCAGTTTATCGGTTTGGCGGGGGGCCACAGATACGCAGTATTTT.

The sample holds a few counts of this clonotype. The gene calls are TRBV7-4 and TRBJ2-2; 10 bases match TRBD1. Germline-derived CDR1 and CDR2 are SGHVT and SQSDAQ. CDR3 length: 16 amino acids. With V trimmed by 2 bases and J by 3 bases, 3 bases remained unmatched. CDR3 protein: CASSLRQGAYTGELFF. CDR3 bases: TGTGCCAGCAGCTTAAGACAGGGGGCTTACACCGGGGAGCTGTTTTTT.

In its sample, this clonotype was seen a few times. The J gene is TRBJ2-7, the V gene TRBV28, with D possibly called TRBD1 or TRBD2 (5 bases each). Per germline, CDR1 MDHEN and CDR2 SYDVKM. The V end lost 5 bases, the J end lost 3 bases, and 14 bases lay between the germline ends. There are 14 residues in the CDR3. The CDR3 nucleotides are TGTGCCAGCAGTACACGGGGCCGGTTCTACGAGCAGTACGTC. This gives the protein CASSTRGRFYEQYV.

This clonotype has a single count. J is TRBJ1-5 and V is TRBV27; D unclear. Germline V gene sequence: CDR1 MNHEY, CDR2 SMNVEV (reference sequence). The CDR3 covers 14 residues. V lost 3 bases and J lost 3, with 9 bases in between. This chain's CDR3 is CASSFKGNNQPQHF. Here the CDR3 DNA reads TGTGCCAGCAGTTTTAAGGGCAACAATCAGCCCCAGCATTTT.

V usage is TRBV5-5 and J usage is TRBJ2-5; TRBD2 might be the D (6 bases). Trimming removed 2 bases at V and 1 base at J, with 12 bases between. The V gene's germline CDR1 is SGHKS and CDR2 YYEKEE (reference sequence). This CDR3 region has 15 residues. For the CDR3, the DNA is TGTGCCAGCAGCTTCGGGACTGTCATCCAAGAGACCCAGTACTTC. It yields the protein CASSFGTVIQETQYF.

The chain is built from TRBV29-1 and TRBJ1-1, with D hard to call. Germline CDR1 reads SQVTM; CDR2 reads ANQGSEA. V was trimmed by 6 bases and J by 3 bases, leaving 8 bases between them. The CDR3 totals 11 residues. The CDR3 loop is CSVPRDTEAFF. DNA of the CDR3: TGCAGCGTCCCTCGAGACACTGAAGCTTTCTTT.

The rearrangement uses TRBV27 and TRBJ1-6; D possibly corresponds to TRBD1 (5 bases). Trimming took 6 bases from V and 7 from J, leaving 13 bases between them. Germline CDR1 MNHEY, CDR2 SMNVEV (reference sequence). This CDR3 has 14 residues. The CDR3 sequence: CASSREAFNSPLHF. CDR3 sequence (DNA): TGTGCCAGCAGCAGGGAGGCCTTCAATTCACCCCTCCACTTT.

This clonotype was counted between two and nine times. The gene calls are TRBV6-5 and TRBJ2-1, with D possibly being TRBD2 (6 bases). Per the germline V gene, CDR1 is MNHEY and CDR2 is SVGAGI. The CDR3 is 14 residues long. V lost 2 bases and J lost 5, with 10 bases in between. CDR3 in DNA: TGTGCCAGCAGTTACGCGGGGAGAGACAATGAGCAGTTCTTC. Protein product: CASSYAGRDNEQFF.

Ten or more counts support this clonotype. The CDR3 reads CASSQKWNEQFF. The CDR3 DNA follows: TGTGCCAGCAGCCAGAAATGGAATGAGCAGTTCTTC. The rearrangement links TRBV7-6 to TRBJ2-1; no clear D gene. The CDR3 is 12 amino acids. V shed 5 bases and J shed 7 bases, with 9 bases lying between them. The germline CDR1 and CDR2 sequences are SGHVS and FNYEAQ.

In this sample, this clonotype turned up many times. The chain recombines TRBV7-2 with TRBJ1-5; 10 bases map to TRBD1. The CDR3 spans 16 residues. CDR1 SGHTA and CDR2 FQGNSA come from the germline V gene. The V gene end was trimmed by 5 bases and the J gene end by 4 bases; junction bases not matched to a gene: 8. Here the CDR3 reads CASSPTGGESNQPQHF. The CDR3 DNA is TGTGCCAGCAGCCCGACAGGGGGCGAATCAAATCAGCCCCAGCATTTT.

This sequence joins TRBV7-9 and TRBJ2-5; no clear D. The V and J ends lost 5 bases and 2 bases respectively, with 9 bases between them. Germline loops: CDR1 SEHNR, CDR2 FQNEAQ (reference sequence). CDR3 length equals 13 residues. CDR3 sequence reads: CASSPYTQETQYF. CDR3 sequence (DNA): TGTGCCAGCAGCCCTTACACACAAGAGACCCAGTACTTC. Using reference TRBV7-9 and TRBJ2-5 for the parts outside the CDR3, the full variable domain is DTGVSQNPRHKITKRGQNVTFRCDPISEHNRLYWYRQTLGQGPEFLTYFQNEAQLEKSRLLSDRFSAERPKGSFSTLEIQRTEQGDSAMYLCASSPYTQETQYFGPGTRLLVL.

This clonotype was recorded only once. The rearrangement uses TRBV2 and TRBJ1-1; D remains ambiguous. There are 13 residues in the CDR3. Deletions cut 0 bases from V and 6 bases from J, with 8 bases between. Germline V gene lookup returns CDR1 SNHLY and CDR2 FYNNEI. CDR3 DNA sequence: TGTGCCAGCAGTGAAGCTGTAACAGCTGAAGCTTTCTTT. Its translation is CASSEAVTAEAFF.

There are a few counts of this clonotype. V is TRBV7-6 and J is TRBJ2-7, with D possibly TRBD2 on 5 matching bases. The germline V and J ends were trimmed by 5 bases and 6 bases, with 11 bases remaining between them. There are 12 residues in the CDR3. Germline CDR1 reads SGHVS; CDR2 reads FNYEAQ. CDR3 bases: TGTGCCAGCAGCACCGGGGAGCGCGAGCAGTACGTC. This translates into CASSTGEREQYV.